This entry describes one T cell receptor beta chain. Its recognized antigen is unknown. No per-base quality is available; no much larger clone lies one base away. This record comes from a study of blood T cell repertoires in COVID-19 (dated by TCRdb to 2020 to 2021). In the study overall: Samples covering the acute and convalescent phases of COVID-19 were provided by collaborators in the United States, Italy and Spain. A freely available public database, intended as a resource for researchers studying the immune response to SARS-CoV-2, is where the repertoires were released. Sample metadata almost always included a de-identified subject ID, COVID-19 status, age in years and sex. Samples came from the ongoing ImmuneRACE study (first 160 participants) plus 1,254 subjects from 6 global collaborators. Where available, HLA class I and class II types were taken from metadata supplied by the sample provider and were not determined by assay-based typing. The material from the prospective study consisted of cDNA or gDNA derived from T cells, B-cell-depleted T cells, or PBMCs. Subjects who had been exposed to COVID-19, were actively infected with it, or had recovered from it provided the deeply sampled blood TCRbeta repertoires that made up the dataset. Results the study describes overall, beyond this receptor: How much clinical and demographic metadata was included differed by source and by participant, and the metadata was provided uncurated.

TCRbeta CDR3 regions were amplified from genomic DNA using the immunoSEQ Assay, a bias-controlled multiplex PCR. The source study handled its data this way. Nucleated cell counts per sample were estimated from amplification of reference gene primers within the assay. To quantify the absolute abundance of each unique TCRbeta CDR3 rearrangement, sequence reads were collapsed and filtered. For each sample, productive Simpson clonality was calculated by taking the square root of Simpson's diversity index across productive rearrangements. The table was pulled from immuneACCESS by TCRdb, which kept in-frame rearrangements only. Such tables lose some clones; where checked, under half of the loss comes from unresolved V genes, and the rest has no known cause. That table gives V, J and clone size, and the DNA gave D and trimming. The sample profile shows 90,000 or so clones; almost 90% of them were found once. Around 4.7% of the sample goes to the ten largest clones.

Sequences SGHNT (CDR1) and YYREEE (CDR2) are obtained from the germline V gene (reference sequence). The CDR3, from cysteine to phenylalanine, totals 16 residues. The sequence is cut down to CDR3 DNA, 48 bases in frame from base 1. V has 2 bases trimmed and J has 6 bases trimmed; junction bases matching no gene number 11. The collaborating institutions used their own protocols to collect whole blood in K2EDTA tubes. For TCRbeta analysis, collaborators shipped samples as frozen whole blood, isolated PBMCs, or DNA extracted from either of those sample types. The sequence joins TRBV5-4 to TRBJ1-2; 9 of the junction bases match TRBD1. This receptor was identified in a woman of 80 years or more with active or convalescent COVID-19. Sequenced input: peripheral blood. Here is the DNA: TGTGCCAGCAGCTTTGACCACAGGGGGCGCGAGGATGGCTACACCTTC. Translated, it gives CASSFDHRGREDGYTF.